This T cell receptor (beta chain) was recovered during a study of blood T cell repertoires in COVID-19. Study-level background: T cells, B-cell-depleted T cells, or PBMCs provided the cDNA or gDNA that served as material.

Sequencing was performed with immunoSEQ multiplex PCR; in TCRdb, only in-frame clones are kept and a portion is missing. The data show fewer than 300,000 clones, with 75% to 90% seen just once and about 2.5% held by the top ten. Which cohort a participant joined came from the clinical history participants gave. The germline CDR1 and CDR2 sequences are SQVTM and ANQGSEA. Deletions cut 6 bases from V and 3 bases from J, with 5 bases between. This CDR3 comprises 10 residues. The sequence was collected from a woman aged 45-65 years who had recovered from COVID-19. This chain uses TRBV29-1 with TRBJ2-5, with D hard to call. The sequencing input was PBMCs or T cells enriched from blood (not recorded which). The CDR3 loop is CSVAKETQYF. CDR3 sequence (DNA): TGCAGCGTGGCCAAAGAGACCCAGTACTTC.